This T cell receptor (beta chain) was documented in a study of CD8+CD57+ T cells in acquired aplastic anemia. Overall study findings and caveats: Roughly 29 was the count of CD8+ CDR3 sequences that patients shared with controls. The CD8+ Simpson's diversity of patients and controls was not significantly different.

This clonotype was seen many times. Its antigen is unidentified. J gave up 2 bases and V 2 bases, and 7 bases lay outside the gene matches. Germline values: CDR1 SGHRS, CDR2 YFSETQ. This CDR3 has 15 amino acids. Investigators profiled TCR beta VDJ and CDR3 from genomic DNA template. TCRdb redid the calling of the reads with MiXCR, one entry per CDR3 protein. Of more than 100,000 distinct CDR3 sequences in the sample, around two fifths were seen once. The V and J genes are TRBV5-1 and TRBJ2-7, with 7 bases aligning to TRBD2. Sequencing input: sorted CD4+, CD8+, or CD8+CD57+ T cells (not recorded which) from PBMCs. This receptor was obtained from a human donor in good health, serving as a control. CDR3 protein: CASSLWGGTTYEQYF. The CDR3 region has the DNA TGCGCCAGCAGCTTATGGGGCGGGACTACCTACGAGCAGTACTTC.